This TCR beta chain was sequenced during a study of beta chain features in type 1 diabetes. Broader study findings: PCR may have favored shorter templates equally in patients and controls. People with Type 1 diabetes carried modestly yet significantly shorter TCRB CDR3s in all four CD4+ subsets.

This clone was counted between two and nine times. As yet, its antigen is unknown. In germline, CDR1 is SNHLY, CDR2 FYNNEI. V was shortened by 6 bases and J by 7 bases, with 10 bases between the two germline ends. The CDR3 totals 11 residues. Investigators reverse transcribed all isolated RNA, so they sequenced expressed TCRB transcripts. Repertoires were generated with immunoSEQ multiplex PCR, while TCRdb's copy carries only in-frame clones and drops some. Among some 190,000 clones listed, 7.5% to 8.5% were seen once. The sequence was obtained from a man between 18 and 35 years old with type 1 diabetes. The chain joins TRBV2 to TRBJ2-7, with a tentative D call TRBD2 (5 bases). Source material: central memory CD4+ T cells from blood. CDR3 bases: TGTGCCAGCAGGGCGCGAGGGGAGCAGTACTTC. Translating gives CASRARGEQYF.